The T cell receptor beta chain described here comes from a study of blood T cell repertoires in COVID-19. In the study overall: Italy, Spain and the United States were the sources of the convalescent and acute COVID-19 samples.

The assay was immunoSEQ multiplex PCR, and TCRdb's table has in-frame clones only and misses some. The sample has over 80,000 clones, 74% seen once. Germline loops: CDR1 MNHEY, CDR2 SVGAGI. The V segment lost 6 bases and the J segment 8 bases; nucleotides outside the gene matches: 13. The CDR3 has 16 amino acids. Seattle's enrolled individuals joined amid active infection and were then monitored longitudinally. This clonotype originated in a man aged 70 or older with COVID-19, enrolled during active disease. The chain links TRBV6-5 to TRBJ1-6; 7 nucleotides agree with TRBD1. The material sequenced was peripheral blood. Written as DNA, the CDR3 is TGTGCCAGCAGCTACACCCACGGGACAGCAGATTCACCCCTCCACTTT. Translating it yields CASSYTHGTADSPLHF.